This is a list of T cell receptor beta chains from one sample in a study of cytomegalovirus exposure and HLA in healthy donors. Repertoires were generated with immunoSEQ multiplex PCR, while TCRdb's copy carries only in-frame clones and drops some. The sample consists of 180,000 or so clones, approximately 82% of them appearing once. The specimen sequenced was PBMCs. The receptor set was obtained from a male donor in good health and CMV-seronegative. Each CDR3 is given with its conserved first and last residue. Fields, in order: D gene, J gene, clone size, V gene, CDR3 DNA, CDR3 protein. A D gene is named only where the DNA matches it firmly. Only some rows state a clone size, as once, few, many or a class for expanded clones.

.,TRBJ2-5,.,TRBV7-2,TGTGCCAGCAGCTTAGGCGCCGAGACCCAGTACTTC,CASSLGAETQYF
.,TRBJ1-5,.,TRBV5-1,TGCGCCAGCAGCTTGGAAGGACAGAATCAGCCCCAGCATTTT,CASSLEGQNQPQHF
TRBD2,TRBJ2-1,.,TRBV30,TGTGCCTGGAGTGTACTCTGGGACTATACCTACAATGAGCAGTTCTTC,CAWSVLWDYTYNEQFF
TRBD2,TRBJ2-5,.,TRBV9,TGTGCCAGCAGCGTAATAGCAGGGGGAGCGGGGGGCGGACAAGAGACCCAGTACTTC,CASSVIAGGAGGGQETQYF
TRBD1,TRBJ2-2,.,TRBV19,TGTGCCAGTAGTATAGATTATGGACAGGTGACCGGGGAGCTGTTTTTT,CASSIDYGQVTGELFF
TRBD1,TRBJ1-5,.,TRBV15,TGTGCCACCAGCAGAGGAGGAGGGGGCGATCAGCCCCAGCATTTT,CATSRGGGGDQPQHF
TRBD1,TRBJ1-3,.,TRBV5-1,TGCGCCAGCAGCCAGGGACAGGGAGGCTCTGGAAACACCATATATTTT,CASSQGQGGSGNTIYF
TRBD1,TRBJ2-2,.,TRBV27,TGTGCCAGCACCACCCCGGGACAGGGAGGTACCGGGGAGCTGTTTTTT,CASTTPGQGGTGELFF
.,TRBJ2-7,.,TRBV20-1,TGCAGTGCTAAGCAGGGCTACGAGCAGTACTTC,CSAKQGYEQYF
.,TRBJ1-1,.,TRBV9,TGTGCCAGCAGCGTGCAGGGGATGGCGAACACTGAAGCTTTCTTT,CASSVQGMANTEAFF
TRBD2,TRBJ2-1,once,TRBV7-3,TGTGCCAGCAGCTTAAGCGGGGGAGCGGGGAATGAGCAGTTCTTC,CASSLSGGAGNEQFF
.,TRBJ1-5,.,TRBV19,TGTGCCAGTAGTATTCTGGGGCAGGTGGGCAATCAGCCCCAGCATTTT,CASSILGQVGNQPQHF
.,TRBJ1-2,.,TRBV7-2,TGTGCCAGCAGCTTAGACGGCTATTCGGCGGCCGGCTACACCTTC,CASSLDGYSAAGYTF
.,TRBJ1-2,.,TRBV30,TGTGCCTGGAGTCAGGAACCCCCCTGGGGCTACACCTTC,CAWSQEPPWGYTF
TRBD1,TRBJ1-4,.,TRBV5-6,TGTGCCAGCAGCAGTGACAGGGGGCTCACTGAAAAACTGTTTTTT,CASSSDRGLTEKLFF